The 17 T cell receptor beta chains below come from one sample, sequenced in a study of T cells after posttransplantation cyclophosphamide. Produced via immunoSEQ multiplex PCR; TCRdb's table is partial and in-frame only. The sample holds some 9,200 clones, roughly nine tenths seen once. What was sequenced was memory CD4+ T cells sorted from PBMCs. Receptors were obtained from a woman aged 55-70 years in good health, CMV-negative, and a related stem cell transplant donor.

The chain employs TRBV5-6 and TRBJ1-5; 8 bases align to TRBD1. In germline, CDR1 is SGHDT, CDR2 YYEEEE. CDR3 length: 15 amino acids. The V gene end was trimmed by 4 bases and the J gene end by 6 bases; junction bases not matched to a gene: 9. CDR3 region: CASSIGQGDGQPQHF. The DNA for the CDR3 is TGTGCCAGCAGCATTGGACAGGGAGACGGTCAGCCCCAGCATTTT.

The chain couples TRBV10-3 to TRBJ1-5, with unresolved D. Between the trimmed V and J ends, which lost 2 bases and 4 bases, there was a span of 6 bases. Germline V gene data show CDR1 as ENHRY and CDR2 as SYGVKD. The CDR3 loop spans 13 amino acids. Written as DNA, the CDR3 is TGTGCCATCAGTGAGGCGGGTAATCAGCCCCAGCATTTT. It specifies CAISEAGNQPQHF.

This chain joins TRBV18 and TRBJ2-3, with D possibly matching TRBD2 (5 bases). Germline CDR1 and CDR2: KGHSH and LQKENI. There are 16 residues in the CDR3. Trimming shortened V by 3 bases and J by 6 bases, and 19 bases separated the two germline ends. The CDR3 protein is CASSPRNSLAGDTQYF. The DNA for the CDR3 is TGTGCCAGCTCACCCCGGAATAGCCTAGCCGGGGATACGCAGTATTTT.

Of note for this clone: The same CDR3 can be traced to other DNA sequences in this sample. The chain couples TRBV30 to TRBJ2-7; D possibly corresponds to TRBD1 (5 bases). Germline V CDR1 and CDR2: GTSNPN, SVGIG (reference sequence). The CDR3 consists of 12 residues. V lost 3 bases and J 3 bases, leaving 9 bases between the germline ends. The CDR3 DNA reads as TGTGCCTGGAGCACAGGCGGCTACGAGCAGTACTTC. Translated, it gives CAWSTGGYEQYF.

V usage is TRBV18 and J usage is TRBJ1-1; D is ambiguous. V gave up 4 bases and J gave up 0 bases, with 9 bases separating them. The CDR3 is made up of 14 amino acids. Germline CDR1 KGHSH, CDR2 LQKENI. CDR3 amino acids: CASSLQRMNTEAFF. Here the CDR3 DNA reads TGTGCCAGCTCACTTCAGAGGATGAACACTGAAGCTTTCTTT. The full variable domain, in which reference TRBV18 and TRBJ1-1 provide the parts outside the CDR3, is NAGVMQNPRHLVRRRGQEARLRCSPMKGHSHVYWYRQLPEEGLKFMVYLQKENIIDESGMPKERFSAEFPKEGPSILRIQQVVRGDSAAYFCASSLQRMNTEAFFGQGTRLTVV.

The J gene is TRBJ2-5, the V gene TRBV6-5; 10 nucleotides match TRBD1. The DNA end is a closer match to TRBJ2-7, so the J assignment may be wrong. CDR1 MNHEY and CDR2 SVGAGI come from the germline V gene. The CDR3 has 13 residues. CDR3: CASSYDRGHEQYF. The CDR3 bases are TGTGCCAGCAGTTACGACAGGGGGCACGAGCAGTACTTC.

The chain joins TRBV19 to TRBJ2-4; 8 bases agree with TRBD1. The CDR3 has 14 amino acids. The V gene end was trimmed by 5 bases and the J gene end by 9 bases; junction bases not matched to a gene: 9. Germline-derived CDR1 and CDR2 are LNHDA and SQIVND (reference sequence). CDR3 protein: CASSQRQGWGIQYF. CDR3 nucleotides: TGTGCCAGTAGTCAGCGACAGGGGTGGGGCATTCAGTACTTC.

This chain joins TRBV7-2 and TRBJ2-5; 8 bases match TRBD2. The CDR3 loop spans 15 amino acids. Losses at the gene ends were 5 bases for V and 1 base for J; bases not matched to a gene: 6. CDR1 is SGHTA and CDR2 is FQGNSA in the germline V gene. The CDR3 sequence: CASSSGTRPQETQYF. CDR3 nucleotides: TGTGCCAGCAGCAGCGGGACTAGGCCCCAAGAGACCCAGTACTTC.

The chain uses TRBV28 and TRBJ1-1; D gene unclear. V gave up 8 bases and J gave up 6 bases, with 10 bases separating them. The CDR3 extends over 11 amino acids. CDR1 and CDR2 from the germline V gene are MDHEN and SYDVKM. CDR3 DNA: TGTGCCAGCCGAGGGAGGCCTGAAGCTTTCTTT. This sequence encodes CASRGRPEAFF.

The rearrangement joins TRBV19 to TRBJ2-1; 7 positions match TRBD2. This CDR3 has 19 residues. Looked up from germline, CDR1 is LNHDA and CDR2 is SQIVND (reference sequence). V lost 3 bases and J lost 0; bases outside the gene matches: 14. The CDR3 DNA reads TGTGCCAGTAGTATCTTAGCGGGTTTTGGGGCCCCCTCCTACAATGAGCAGTTCTTC. Amino acid sequence: CASSILAGFGAPSYNEQFF.

The chain joins TRBV9 to TRBJ1-3; D ambiguous. Deletions cut 3 bases from V and 0 bases from J, with 19 bases between. This CDR3 comprises 18 residues. Germline CDR1 and CDR2: SGDLS and YYNGEE. The CDR3 region is CASSADYHESRSGNTIYF. CDR3 sequence (DNA): TGTGCCAGCAGCGCCGATTACCATGAAAGCCGCTCTGGAAACACCATATATTTT. Full variable domain (rest looked up from reference TRBV9 and TRBJ1-3): DSGVTQTPKHLITATGQRVTLRCSPRSGDLSVYWYQQSLDQGLQFLIQYYNGEERAKGNILERFSAQQFPDLHSELNLSSLELGDSALYFCASSADYHESRSGNTIYFGEGSWLTVV.

The rearrangement uses TRBV12-1 and TRBJ2-1; the table calls TRBD2, which could not be checked here. TRBV12-1 corresponds to a pseudogene. The CDR3 runs 18 residues. The CDR3 bases are TGTGCCAGCAGCTTAGGACACCAGCGGGTGACCCCCTACAATGAGCAGTTCTTC. Translated: CASSLGHQRVTPYNEQFF.

This clone has a handful of counts. This rearrangement joins TRBV4-3 to TRBJ2-2; D gene unclear. Between the trimmed V and J ends, which lost 0 bases and 0 bases, there was a span of 8 bases. This CDR3 comprises 16 residues. The germline V gene has CDR1 LGHNA and CDR2 YSLEER. The CDR3 DNA follows: TGCGCCAGCAGCCAAGAGGCTCCCGCGAACACCGGGGAGCTGTTTTTT. Encoded protein: CASSQEAPANTGELFF.

The rearrangement links TRBV29-1 to TRBJ1-1, with D possibly matching TRBD1 (6 bases). The CDR3 is made up of 12 amino acids. CDR1 and CDR2 (germline): SQVTM, ANQGSEA. V dropped 7 bases and J dropped 1 base, with 10 bases sitting between them. This CDR3 reads CSAGTRNTEAFF. Written as DNA, the CDR3 is TGCAGCGCCGGGACAAGGAACACTGAAGCTTTCTTT.

The J gene is TRBJ2-7, the V gene TRBV9, with a weak D call TRBD2 (6 bases). Trimming removed 0 bases at V and 0 bases at J, with 16 bases between. There are 17 residues in the CDR3. Germline V gene lookup returns CDR1 SGDLS and CDR2 YYNGEE. For the CDR3, the DNA is TGTGCCAGCAGCGTAGGCGGGGCCTTATCCGGCTCCTACGAGCAGTACTTC. Translation gives CASSVGGALSGSYEQYF.

The chain carries TRBV15 and TRBJ1-5; possibly TRBD1 for D (5 bases). V dropped 0 bases and J dropped 0 bases, with 12 bases sitting between them. Germline loops: CDR1 LNHNV, CDR2 YYDKDF (reference sequence). This CDR3 is built from 17 residues. The CDR3 reads CATSRDGRDYSNQPQHF. The DNA of the CDR3 is TGTGCCACCAGCAGAGATGGACGGGACTATAGCAATCAGCCCCAGCATTTT.

The chain combines TRBV7-2 with TRBJ2-1; 9 bases match TRBD2. J lost 7 bases, V lost 3 bases, and 10 bases had no gene match. Germline V CDR1 and CDR2: SGHTA, FQGNSA. This CDR3 comprises 16 residues. The CDR3: CASSFSAGAGGNEQFF. In DNA, the CDR3 is TGTGCCAGCAGCTTTTCAGCGGGAGCGGGGGGTAATGAGCAGTTCTTC. Looking up the rest from reference TRBV7-2 and TRBJ2-1 gives the full variable domain: GAGVSQSPSNKVTEKGKDVELRCDPISGHTALYWYRQSLGQGLEFLIYFQGNSAPDKSGLPSDRFSAERTGGSVSTLTIQRTQQEDSAVYLCASSFSAGAGGNEQFFGPGTRLTVL.